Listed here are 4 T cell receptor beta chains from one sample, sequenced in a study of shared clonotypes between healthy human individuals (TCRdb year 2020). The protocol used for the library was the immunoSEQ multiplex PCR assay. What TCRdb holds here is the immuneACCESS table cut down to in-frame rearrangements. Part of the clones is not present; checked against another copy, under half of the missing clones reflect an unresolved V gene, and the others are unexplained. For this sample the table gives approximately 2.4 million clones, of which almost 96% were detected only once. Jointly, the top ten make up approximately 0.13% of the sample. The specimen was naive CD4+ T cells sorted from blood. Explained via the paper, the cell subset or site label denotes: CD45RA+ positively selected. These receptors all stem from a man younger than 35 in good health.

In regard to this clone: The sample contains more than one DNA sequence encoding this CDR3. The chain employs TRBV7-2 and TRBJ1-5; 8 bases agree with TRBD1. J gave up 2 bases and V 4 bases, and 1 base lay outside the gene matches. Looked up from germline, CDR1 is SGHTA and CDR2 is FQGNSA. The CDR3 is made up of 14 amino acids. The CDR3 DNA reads TGTGCCAGCAGCTCGACAGGGGGCAATCAGCCCCAGCATTTT. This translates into CASSSTGGNQPQHF. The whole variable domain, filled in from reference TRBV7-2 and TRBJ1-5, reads GAGVSQSPSNKVTEKGKDVELRCDPISGHTALYWYRQSLGQGLEFLIYFQGNSAPDKSGLPSDRFSAERTGGSVSTLTIQRTQQEDSAVYLCASSSTGGNQPQHFGDGTRLSIL.

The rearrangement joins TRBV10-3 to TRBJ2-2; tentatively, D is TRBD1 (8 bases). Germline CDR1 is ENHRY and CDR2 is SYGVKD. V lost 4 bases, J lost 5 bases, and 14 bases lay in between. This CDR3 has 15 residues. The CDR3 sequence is CAISGEQGGTGELFF. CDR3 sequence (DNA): TGTGCCATCAGTGGGGAACAGGGGGGGACCGGGGAGCTGTTTTTT.

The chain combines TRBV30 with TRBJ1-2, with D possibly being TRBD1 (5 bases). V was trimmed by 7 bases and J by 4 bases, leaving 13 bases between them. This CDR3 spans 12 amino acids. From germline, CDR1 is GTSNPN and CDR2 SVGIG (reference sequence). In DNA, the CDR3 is TGTGCCTTGGGGCCTTGGAGCTATGGCTACACCTTC. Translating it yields CALGPWSYGYTF.

For the CDR3, the DNA is TGCAGCGTTGAAAAGGGCCAGAACACCGGGGAGCTGTTTTTT. Protein sequence: CSVEKGQNTGELFF. The chain carries TRBV29-1 and TRBJ2-2; D ambiguous. V gave up 2 bases and J gave up 1 base, with 8 bases separating them. This CDR3 has 14 residues. Germline loops: CDR1 SQVTM, CDR2 ANQGSEA.